This T cell receptor beta chain stems from a study of blood T cell repertoires in COVID-19. Trimming cost V 1 base and J 7 bases, with 6 bases left between them. The CDR3 length is 11 residues. Germline V gives CDR1 SGHNT, CDR2 YYREEE (reference sequence). The assay was immunoSEQ multiplex PCR, and TCRdb's table has in-frame clones only and misses some. The sample yields 130,000 to 150,000 clones, 80% to 85% seen once. V and J are TRBV5-4 and TRBJ2-7; D may be TRBD1 (5 bases). Material: PBMCs or T cells enriched from blood (not recorded which). The sequence was collected from a woman in her 50s who had been exposed to COVID-19. The CDR3 sequence is CASSLRTEQYF. The DNA of the CDR3 is TGTGCCAGCAGCTTGCGGACAGAGCAGTACTTC.